The sequence of this T cell receptor beta chain was determined in a study of blood T cell repertoires in COVID-19 (dated by TCRdb to about 2020). Turning to the overall study: The collaborator samples originated in the United States, Italy and Spain and spanned the acute and convalescent phases of COVID-19. HLA class I and class II types, where available, came from metadata supplied by the sample provider rather than from assay-based typing. Deeply sampled blood TCRbeta repertoires from subjects exposed to, actively infected with, or recovered from COVID-19 were included in the dataset. The sample metadata nearly always contained a de-identified subject ID, COVID-19 status, age in years and sex. The repertoires were released in a freely available public database intended as a resource for research on the immune response to SARS-CoV-2. The samples were drawn from the first 160 participants of the ongoing ImmuneRACE study and from more than 1,000 subjects provided by 6 global collaborators. The material from the prospective study consisted of cDNA or gDNA derived from T cells, B-cell-depleted T cells, or PBMCs. Points the paper makes about the study in general: The quantity of clinical and demographic metadata differed by source and by participant and was supplied without curation.

TCRbeta CDR3 regions were amplified from genomic DNA by means of the immunoSEQ Assay, a bias-controlled multiplex PCR. Concerning the study's data processing: Within the assay, amplification of reference gene primers was used to estimate how many nucleated cells each sample contained. To quantify the absolute abundance of each unique TCRbeta CDR3 rearrangement, sequence reads were collapsed and filtered. For each sample, productive Simpson clonality was calculated as the square root of Simpson's diversity index over productive rearrangements. TCRdb retrieved this table from immuneACCESS and kept in-frame rearrangements only. Not all clones are present; in checked studies, unresolved V genes account for under half, and no reason is known for the remainder. That table furnishes V, J and clone size, whereas the DNA furnished D and trimming. A total of 150,000 or so clones appear in this sample, 93% of them only once. Less than 2% of the sample is in the top ten clones.

On this clone: Its antigen is unknown. There are no base qualities to consult, and no much larger clone falls within one base.

In Seattle, one collaborating source enrolled patients while the infection was active and tracked those patients longitudinally over the course of disease. The collaborating institutions used their own protocols to collect whole blood in K2EDTA tubes. For TCRbeta analysis, collaborator samples were shipped as frozen whole blood, as isolated PBMCs, or as DNA extracted from either sample type. Trimming leaves V shorter by 6 bases and J shorter by 8 bases, with the junction holding 13 bases beyond the gene matches. Reading from cysteine to phenylalanine, the CDR3 counts 14 amino acids. Only CDR3 DNA is held: 42 bases, read in frame from base 1. CDR1 is given as SGHTS and CDR2 as YDEGEE, both from the germline V gene.

This receptor chain uses TRBV5-8 and TRBJ1-2, and 7 junction bases match TRBD1. This sequence originates from a woman aged 55-69 years with COVID-19, enrolled during active disease. The sequencing input was peripheral blood. The CDR3 reads as follows: CASTTGRRGGGYTF. Here is the DNA: TGTGCCAGCACCACGGGAAGAAGAGGGGGCGGCTACACCTTC.